The 7 T cell receptor beta chains given below trace back to one sample, sequenced in a study of T cell responses to AZD1222 COVID-19 vaccine. TCRdb keeps only in-frame clones here, not all; method: immunoSEQ multiplex PCR. The sample records tens of thousands of clones, roughly 87% being singletons. The material sequenced was peripheral blood, taken 28 days after the second AZD1222 dose. The origin of the receptors is an adult who received the AZD1222 COVID-19 vaccine.

The CDR3 reads CASTDGAVDGYTF. For the CDR3, the DNA is TGTGCCAGCACCGATGGGGCCGTGGATGGCTACACCTTC. The chain carries TRBV27 and TRBJ1-2; TRBD1 is a possible D gene (5 bases). V lost 7 bases, J lost 6 bases, and 15 bases lay in between. The germline V gene has CDR1 MNHEY and CDR2 SMNVEV (reference sequence). CDR3 length equals 13 residues.

The chain is built from TRBV3-1 (or the pseudogene TRBV3-2) and TRBJ2-5; tentative D call: TRBD2 (6 bases). Trimming removed 1 base at V and 0 bases at J, with 18 bases between. This CDR3 is 18 amino acids long. The V gene's germline CDR1 is LGHDT and CDR2 YNNKEL (reference sequence). CDR3 sequence: CASSQARGQRVNQETQYF. In DNA form, the CDR3 reads TGTGCCAGCAGCCAAGCCCGTGGCCAGCGGGTAAACCAAGAGACCCAGTACTTC.

The chain employs TRBV6-1 and TRBJ2-3; TRBD2 might be the D (6 bases). Deletions cut 1 base from V and 1 base from J, with 9 bases between. Germline V lookup: CDR1 MNHNS, CDR2 SASEGT. The CDR3 has 15 residues. The CDR3 loop reads CASSEEPSGTDTQYF. The CDR3 coding sequence is TGTGCCAGCAGTGAAGAACCTAGCGGCACAGATACGCAGTATTTT.

V usage is TRBV10-3 and J usage is TRBJ1-5; D ambiguous. The CDR3 has 13 residues. In germline, CDR1 is ENHRY, CDR2 SYGVKD. V was cut by 3 bases and J by 4 bases, with 7 bases left in between. CDR3 coding DNA: TGTGCCATCAGTGAATTCTCTAATCAGCCCCAGCATTTT. It codes for CAISEFSNQPQHF.

J is TRBJ2-7 and V is TRBV11-2, with D possibly matching TRBD1 (6 bases). Germline CDR1 is SGHAT and CDR2 is FQNNGV. The CDR3 runs to 13 residues. Between the trimmed V and J ends, which lost 5 bases and 2 bases, there was a span of 10 bases. CDR3: CASSPGAAYEQYF. Here the CDR3 DNA reads TGTGCCAGCAGCCCAGGGGCGGCCTACGAGCAGTACTTC.

The gene calls are TRBV6-2 or TRBV6-3 and TRBJ2-5, with D possibly matching TRBD1 (6 bases). Per germline, CDR1 MNHEY and CDR2 SVGEGT. The CDR3 has 16 amino acids. Trimming removed 6 bases from V and 7 bases from J, with 24 bases in between. For the CDR3, the DNA is TGTGCCAGCAGCCCTCAACGGGACACAGGTCGGGGGACCCAGTACTTC. Amino acid sequence: CASSPQRDTGRGTQYF.

This chain links TRBV10-3 with TRBJ2-5, with D possibly being TRBD1 or TRBD2 (5 bases each). The V end was cut by 3 bases, the J end by 5 bases, with 16 bases between. CDR1 is ENHRY and CDR2 is SYGVKD in the germline V gene. This CDR3 has 15 residues. CDR3 DNA sequence: TGTGCCATCAGTGAAACAGGCCTAGCAGGCGAGACCCAGTACTTC. It is translated as CAISETGLAGETQYF.